These 15 T cell receptor beta chains came from one sample sequenced in a study of blood T cell repertoires in COVID-19. Sequencing used immunoSEQ multiplex PCR; TCRdb keeps in-frame clones, though not all of them. The sample includes under 150,000 clones, 84% seen only once; the top ten take roughly 4.3%. Sequenced sample: PBMCs or T cells enriched from blood (not recorded which). Receptors were obtained from a man over 45 in a cohort exposed to, infected with or recovered from COVID-19 (not recorded which).

This sequence joins TRBV4-2 and TRBJ2-1; TRBD2 matches 7 bases. The junction had 7 bases not matched to a gene; V was cut back by 4 bases and J by 7 bases. Germline assignment: CDR1 LGHNA and CDR2 YNFKEQ. This CDR3 spans 14 amino acids. The CDR3 DNA follows: TGTGCCAGCAGCCCGGATGGGCGGGGGAATGAGCAGTTCTTC. Its protein is CASSPDGRGNEQFF.

This chain uses TRBV11-2 with TRBJ1-6, with D unresolved. Germline V gene data show CDR1 as SGHAT and CDR2 as FQNNGV. This CDR3 spans 13 amino acids. The ends were cut back, 4 bases at V and 8 bases at J, with 9 bases in the middle. CDR3 protein: CASSSGSYSPLHF. CDR3 in DNA: TGTGCCAGCAGCTCCGGGAGCTATTCACCCCTCCACTTT.

The chain carries TRBV2 and TRBJ2-1; 10 bases are a match to TRBD2. Germline trimming cut 6 bases from V and 7 bases from J; bases unmatched to any gene: 9. The CDR3 sequence is 15 residues long. The germline V gene has CDR1 SNHLY and CDR2 FYNNEI. The CDR3 sequence is CASRPTSGVINEQFF. CDR3 DNA: TGTGCCAGCAGGCCCACTAGCGGGGTTATTAATGAGCAGTTCTTC. Full variable domain (remainder filled in from reference TRBV2 and TRBJ2-1): EPEVTQTPSHQVTQMGQEVILRCVPISNHLYFYWYRQILGQKVEFLVSFYNNEISEKSEIFDDQFSVERPDGSNFTLKIRSTKLEDSAMYFCASRPTSGVINEQFFGPGTRLTVL.

Written as DNA, the CDR3 is TGTGCCTGGGCGGACAGCAAGAACACTGAAGCTTTCTTT. Translating gives CAWADSKNTEAFF. The gene calls are TRBV30 and TRBJ1-1; D is possibly TRBD1 (6 bases). CDR3 size: 13 residues. Germline V gene sequence: CDR1 GTSNPN, CDR2 SVGIG (reference sequence). The V end was cut by 5 bases, the J end by 1 base, with 11 bases between. The full variable domain, completed using reference TRBV30 and TRBJ1-1, is SQTIHQWPATLVQPVGSPLSLECTVEGTSNPNLYWYRQAAGRGLQLLFYSVGIGQISSEVPQNLSASRPQDRQFILSSKKLLLSDSGFYLCAWADSKNTEAFFGQGTRLTVV.

The chain employs TRBV24-1 and TRBJ2-2, with TRBD2 matching over 11 bases. Germline CDR1 is KGHDR and CDR2 is SFDVKD. The length of the CDR3 is 11 residues. V lost 3 bases and J lost 16; bases outside the gene matches: 0. The CDR3 spells CATSDGTSGFF. As DNA, the CDR3 is TGTGCCACCAGTGATGGGACTAGCGGGTTTTTT.

The V and J genes are TRBV30 and TRBJ2-5; 8 nucleotides align to TRBD2. Per the germline V gene, CDR1 is GTSNPN and CDR2 is SVGIG (reference sequence). This CDR3 contains 14 residues. Trimming at V came to 0 bases and at J to 5 bases, leaving 5 bases not matched to a gene. The CDR3 nucleotides are TGTGCCTGGAGTGTACGGGGGGGGTTCGAGACCCAGTACTTC. This encodes CAWSVRGGFETQYF.

The CDR3 nucleotides are TGTGCCAGCAGCTTAGGGCAGGTCCTCTCCTATAATTCACCCCTCCACTTT. This sequence encodes CASSLGQVLSYNSPLHF. This chain uses TRBV7-2 with TRBJ1-6; the D is unclear. CDR3 length equals 17 residues. In germline, CDR1 is SGHTA, CDR2 FQGNSA. V was cut by 1 base and J by 0 bases, with 10 bases left in between.

The rearrangement joins TRBV28 to TRBJ1-5; 7 nucleotides match TRBD1. V lost 6 bases, J lost 7 bases, and 3 bases stayed unmatched. CDR3 length: 12 residues. The germline gives CDR1 MDHEN, CDR2 SYDVKM. In DNA form, the CDR3 reads TGTGCCAGCAGCGACAGGGTACAGCCCCAGCATTTT. This translates into CASSDRVQPQHF. Filled out from reference TRBV28 and TRBJ1-5, the complete variable domain reads DVKVTQSSRYLVKRTGEKVFLECVQDMDHENMFWYRQDPGLGLRLIYFSYDVKMKEKGDIPEGYSVSREKKERFSLILESASTNQTSMYLCASSDRVQPQHFGDGTRLSIL.

This sequence joins TRBV1 and TRBJ2-1; the table's D call TRBD2 went unverified against the DNA. TRBV1 is shown as a pseudogene. The CDR3 totals 15 residues. The CDR3 DNA is TGCACCAGCCAAACTACTAGTCAACTCTCGAGTGAGCAGTTCTTC. This translates into CTSQTTSQLSSEQFF.

The chain joins TRBV27 to TRBJ1-2; D is perhaps TRBD1 (6 bases). Germline CDR1 MNHEY, CDR2 SMNVEV (reference sequence). The CDR3 runs 14 residues. V was cut by 4 bases and J by 3 bases, with 12 bases left in between. The CDR3 sequence: CASSWGQGYYGYTF. In DNA form, the CDR3 reads TGTGCCAGCAGTTGGGGGCAGGGGTACTATGGCTACACCTTC.

V gene TRBV7-2 combines with J gene TRBJ1-2; D is unclear. V lost 1 base to trimming and J lost 4 bases, with 10 bases between them. This CDR3 has 14 residues. CDR1 and CDR2 from the germline V gene are SGHTA and FQGNSA. The CDR3 DNA reads as TGTGCCAGCAGCTTAGACTCCACAGCCTATGGCTACACCTTC. It codes for CASSLDSTAYGYTF.

The CDR3 DNA follows: TGTGCCAGCAGCTTAAGGGACAGGGGGCGGTTGGAACGTCAGCCCCAGCATTTT. Encoded protein: CASSLRDRGRLERQPQHF. The V call is TRBV7-2, the J call TRBJ1-5, with 12 bases fitting TRBD1. Germline trimming cut 2 bases from V and 6 bases from J; bases unmatched to any gene: 11. Germline CDR1 SGHTA, CDR2 FQGNSA. The CDR3 loop spans 18 amino acids.

The chain joins TRBV27 to TRBJ1-4; D might be TRBD1 (5 bases). With 6 bases removed from V and 0 bases from J, the gap between germline ends came to 11 bases. Germline lookup yields CDR1 MNHEY and CDR2 SMNVEV (reference sequence). The CDR3 extends over 15 amino acids. The CDR3 DNA sequence: TGTGCCAGCAGCCGCAGGGTTCCAACTAATGAAAAACTGTTTTTT. Translated, it gives CASSRRVPTNEKLFF.

V gene TRBV28 combines with J gene TRBJ2-5; D ambiguous. Germline values: CDR1 MDHEN, CDR2 SYDVKM. The length of the CDR3 is 12 residues. Trimming removed 3 bases from V and 7 bases from J, with 9 bases in between. For the CDR3, the DNA is TGTGCCAGCAGTTTGTCGACTTGGACCCAGTACTTC. Translation: CASSLSTWTQYF. Full variable domain (remainder filled in from reference TRBV28 and TRBJ2-5): DVKVTQSSRYLVKRTGEKVFLECVQDMDHENMFWYRQDPGLGLRLIYFSYDVKMKEKGDIPEGYSVSREKKERFSLILESASTNQTSMYLCASSLSTWTQYFGPGTRLLVL.

V gene TRBV7-2 combines with J gene TRBJ1-4; 7 bases fit TRBD1. CDR1 and CDR2 from the germline V gene are SGHTA and FQGNSA. V was pared by 1 base and J by 8 bases, with 10 bases of the junction left unmatched. This CDR3 comprises 16 residues. CDR3 residues: CASSLEVKGAGEKLFF. The CDR3 DNA reads as TGTGCCAGCAGCTTAGAAGTGAAGGGGGCTGGGGAAAAACTGTTTTTT.